The clone carrying this T cell receptor beta chain was counted a few times. The antigen is unknown. Relative to the germline gene, one junction end is altered; a read error may explain this. The lymph nodes were axillary draining lymph nodes from breast cancer patients. The data belong to a study of breast tumors, draining lymph nodes, adjacent tissues. Broader study findings: Tumor and nontumor repertoires were significantly more similar in luminal-like than in basal-like breast cancer. Tumor TCR diversity was below lymph nodes but above nontumor tissue. Data only fit, rather than demonstrated, lymph node origin of most tumor T cells. Most tumor T cells seemingly derive from lymph node, then expand in tumor.

From germline, CDR1 is SGHTA and CDR2 FQGNSA. The CDR3 sequence is 15 residues long. TCRdb processed the multiplex PCR reads anew with MiXCR; each CDR3 protein has one entry. The sample records around 290,000 distinct CDR3 sequences, over 25% being singletons. The chain recombines TRBV7-2 with TRBJ1-1; a possible D gene is TRBD1 (6 bases). This clonotype was obtained from a female donor with breast cancer. Some clones in this sample may be carry-over from other donors' samples. Sequencing was done on a sample of axillary lymph node tissue. CDR3: CASSLGPGGHTEAFF. The CDR3 DNA follows: TGTGCTAGCAGCTTAGGGCCGGGGGGCCACACTGAAGCTTTCTTT.